This is a list of T cell receptor beta chains from one sample in a study of OX40 agonist ivuxolimab in advanced cancers. Profiling relied on immunoSEQ multiplex PCR, and the TCRdb table lists in-frame clones only, not all of them. The sample contains 65,000 or so clones, 80% to 95% of which appear only once. Material: CD4+ or CD8+ T cells sorted from blood, obtained in a trial of the OX40 agonist ivuxolimab. These receptors were taken from an adult with an advanced solid tumor such as melanoma, head and neck, liver or kidney cancer. Both conserved end residues are part of each CDR3. The D gene is left open where the match is weak. Clone size is shown for a subset of rows, as once, few, many or a class of expanded clone.

v_gene	j_gene	abundance	d_gene	CDR3aa	CDR3nt
TRBV5-1	TRBJ2-1	-	TRBD2	CASSPGTSGVPFLEQFF	TGCGCCAGCAGCCCCGGGACTAGCGGGGTTCCCTTCCTTGAGCAGTTCTTC
TRBV13	TRBJ2-2	-	-	CASSPRDSGELFF	TGTGCCAGCAGCCCCAGGGATTCCGGGGAGCTGTTTTTT
TRBV5-4	TRBJ2-7	-	TRBD1	CASSWGQQSYEQYF	TGTGCCAGCAGCTGGGGACAGCAGTCCTACGAGCAGTACTTC
TRBV9	TRBJ2-3	-	TRBD2	CASSGSGGGGNTQYF	TGTGCCAGCAGCGGTAGCGGGGGGGGTGGGAATACGCAGTATTTT
TRBV7-2	TRBJ2-5	-	-	CASSYPKTQYF	TGTGCCAGCAGCTACCCTAAGACCCAGTACTTC
TRBV4-1	TRBJ1-6	-	-	CASSQLTSGSSYNSPLHF	TGCGCCAGCAGCCAACTTACCTCGGGGAGCTCCTATAATTCACCCCTCCACTTT
TRBV27	TRBJ2-7	-	-	CASSSTITYEQYF	TGTGCCAGCAGTTCGACTATCACCTACGAGCAGTACTTC
TRBV9	TRBJ2-3	-	TRBD2	CASSHTPTAGDTDTQYF	TGTGCCAGCAGTCACACGCCTACGGCGGGAGACACAGATACGCAGTATTTT
TRBV6-4	TRBJ1-6	once	-	CASSDSRGDNSPLHF	TGTGCCAGCAGTGACTCGAGGGGGGATAATTCACCCCTCCACTTT
TRBV7-9	TRBJ2-5	once	-	CASNPSGRPETQYF	TGTGCCAGCAACCCATCGGGGCGGCCTGAGACCCAGTACTTC
TRBV5-5	TRBJ2-5	few	-	CASSLGRTLETQYF	TGTGCCAGCAGCTTGGGTCGGACCCTGGAGACCCAGTACTTC
TRBV4-1	TRBJ2-7	-	TRBD2	CASSQEFGGGRGEQYF	TGCGCCAGCAGCCAAGAGTTCGGGGGGGGCCGTGGGGAGCAGTACTTC
TRBV29-1	TRBJ1-2	-	-	CSVVPTQDYGYTF	TGCAGCGTTGTCCCGACCCAGGATTATGGCTACACCTTC
TRBV27	TRBJ1-6	-	-	CASSFLGNLPNSPLHF	TGTGCCAGCAGTTTTCTGGGGAATTTGCCTAATTCACCCCTCCACTTT
TRBV27	TRBJ1-5	-	-	CASSLSSVGQPQHF	TGTGCCAGCAGTTTATCGTCGGTGGGACAGCCCCAGCATTTT
TRBV7-2	TRBJ2-5	-	-	CASSGETQYF	TGTGCCAGCAGCGGGGAGACCCAGTACTTC
TRBV2	TRBJ2-1	-	TRBD2	CASFYPGLAGGRSYNEQFF	TGTGCCAGCTTCTACCCAGGACTAGCGGGGGGGCGGTCCTACAATGAGCAGTTCTTC
TRBV27	TRBJ2-3	-	TRBD2	CASSSLAREGLGYTQYF	TGTGCCAGCAGTTCCCTTGCGCGGGAGGGCTTAGGGTATACGCAGTATTTT
TRBV5-1	TRBJ2-7	medium-sized	TRBD1	CASSKTGGNEQYF	TGCGCCAGCAGCAAGACAGGGGGGAACGAGCAGTACTTC
TRBV11-2	TRBJ2-1	-	TRBD2	CASSFSRSGRAGNEQFF	TGTGCCAGCAGCTTTTCCCGTAGCGGGAGGGCGGGCAATGAGCAGTTCTTC
TRBV6-5	TRBJ2-7	-	-	CASSLRPRQYEQYF	TGTGCCAGCAGTCTCCGACCGCGACAATACGAGCAGTACTTC
TRBV4-1	TRBJ2-7	-	TRBD1	CASSQGVGKGANEQYF	TGCGCCAGCAGCCAAGGGGTTGGGAAGGGGGCTAACGAGCAGTACTTC
TRBV5-4	TRBJ2-3	-	TRBD2	CASSLSGASTDTQYF	TGTGCCAGCAGCCTGAGCGGGGCGAGCACAGATACGCAGTATTTT
TRBV5-1	TRBJ2-7	once	-	CASSQDYSYEQYF	TGCGCCAGCAGTCAAGACTACTCCTACGAGCAGTACTTC
TRBV4-1	TRBJ2-7	-	TRBD1	CASSLRGQGYEQYF	TGCGCCAGCAGCTTGCGGGGACAGGGCTACGAGCAGTACTTC